This T cell receptor beta chain was documented in a study of STAT3 mutations in large granular lymphocyte leukemia (dated by TCRdb to the late 2010s). Regarding the research as a whole: In roughly half of the longitudinally sequenced T-LGLL patients, canonical activating STAT3 mutations were detected. More than half of T-LGLL patients received one or more immunosuppressive therapy regimens, with hematologic response in 40% of those treated. To reconstruct clonal hierarchy and dynamics, serial deep sequencing of TCRbeta CDR3 and STAT3 was performed in patients with T-cell large granular lymphocyte leukemia. From an initial cohort of around 220 LGL patients, more than 15 representative T-LGLL cases were picked for longitudinal TCRbeta and STAT3 sequencing. As controls, the study also included longitudinal sequencing of a couple of patients with natural killer LGL leukemia. On average, sequencing was done at under 5 time points per patient, with the number of samplings ranging from 2 to 8.

Findings and caveats that apply to the study as a whole: Because codominant clonotypes persisted in some patients, a small but highly pathogenic clone may have been missed. In several patients, dominant TCR clone burden exceeded STAT3 mutant burden, suggesting STAT3 mutation arose secondarily within a pre-expanded clone. All T-LGLL patients had at least one immunodominant TCRbeta clonotype, and roughly half had multiple immunodominant subclonotypes. Linking therapy response to changes in TCR clonal burden was complicated by variable intervals between samplings and by differing treatment regimens. TCR clonotype switching after therapy was seen in about 30% of the 18 patients, with all newly emerging clones being STAT3 wild type. Because no samples were available when a clone first appeared, clonal expansion was inferred from samplings taken at other points.

An Illumina MiSeq was used to sequence the TCRbeta libraries, yielding an average of around 40,000 productive templates per sample. Using multiplex PCR amplification, the immunoSEQ assay generated the TCRbeta CDR3 libraries. The paper's processing steps were these. Repertoire diversity was calculated as previously defined, and values close to 0 indicated extremely monoclonal samples. TCRdb carries this immuneACCESS record with in-frame sequences only. Its versions omit some clonotypes, under half of them owing to an unresolved V gene in the studies checked, with the rest unexplained. V and J calls and clone size are copied from that table; D and trimming were computed from the DNA. The sample records a few thousand clones, approximately 43% of which are singletons. The ten biggest clones cover 55% to 65% of the sample. DNA was extracted from blood mononuclear cells, with the same DNA used for both TCR and STAT3 sequencing.

The germline V gene yields SGHRS for CDR1 and YFSETQ for CDR2. The CDR3 numbers 16 residues from cysteine through phenylalanine. The read is trimmed to its CDR3 DNA, 48 bases read in frame from base 1. V drops 3 bases and J drops 0 bases, leaving 13 bases in between. There are a few counts of this clone. The antigen this receptor binds is unknown. The sample holds no much larger clone one base away, and base qualities are not on file. The specimen sequenced was peripheral blood mononuclear cells. The rearrangement combines TRBV5-1 with TRBJ1-3; the D region possibly corresponds to TRBD1 (5 bases align). The receptor was derived from a man between 45 and 60 years old with T-cell large granular lymphocyte leukemia. Some clones in this sample may be carry-over from other donors' samples. The age is the age at diagnosis. Here is the DNA: TGCGCCAGCAGCTCTCAACAGGCCTTCTCTGGAAACACCATATATTTT. Translated, this gives CASSSQQAFSGNTIYF. The CDR3 plus the reference TRBV5-1 and TRBJ1-3 genes for the other parts give the full variable domain: KAGVTQTPRYLIKTRGQQVTLSCSPISGHRSVSWYQQTPGQGLQFLFEYFSETQRNKGNFPGRFSGRQFSNSRSEMNVSTLELGDSALYLCASSSQQAFSGNTIYFGEGSWLTVV.